This T cell receptor beta chain was recorded in a study of CD8+ T cells in alopecia areata. Overall study findings and caveats: In lesional scalp, particularly from alopecia totalis/universalis, clonality was higher than in normal scalp. Mouse data revealed clearer TCR sharing than patient data did, a gap possibly tied to HLA. Sequence data from scalp samples additionally include resident alphabeta T cells of normal skin.

About this clone: What it binds is not known.

Extracted RNA was reverse transcribed into cDNA, the sequencing template. The protocol was immunoSEQ multiplex PCR, while the TCRdb copy is restricted to in-frame clones and leaves out a portion. The sample lists some 200,000 clones; about 56% were seen once. The V end was cut by 3 bases, the J end by 0 bases, with 15 bases between. This CDR3 contains 17 residues. Germline assignment: CDR1 MGHRA and CDR2 YSYEKL. The gene calls are TRBV4-1 and TRBJ1-5, with TRBD1 as a possible D gene (6 bases). This clonotype originated in a human donor in good health. The specimen sequenced was CD8+ T cells sorted from blood. CDR3 amino acids: CASSHPAGDYSNQPQHF. CDR3 coding DNA: TGCGCCAGCAGCCACCCGGCAGGGGACTATAGCAATCAGCCCCAGCATTTT.